This TCR beta chain derives from a study of T cells in localized non-small cell lung cancer. The germline V and J ends were trimmed by 8 bases and 4 bases, with 11 bases remaining between them. Per the germline V gene, CDR1 is MNHNS and CDR2 is SASEGT. The CDR3 is made up of 13 amino acids. Assay used: immunoSEQ multiplex PCR; TCRdb lists only in-frame clones, some missing. The sample has around 26,000 clones, 81% seen once; the top ten hold approximately 9.6%. The clonotype comes from a man between 40 and 69 years old with stage III squamous cell lung carcinoma. This chain links TRBV6-1 with TRBJ1-4; a possible D gene is TRBD1 (5 bases). Sequencing used peripheral blood, obtained before any cancer treatment. In nucleotides, the CDR3 is TGTGCCAGCGGGACGAGCTTTAATGAAAAACTGTTTTTT. Protein product: CASGTSFNEKLFF.